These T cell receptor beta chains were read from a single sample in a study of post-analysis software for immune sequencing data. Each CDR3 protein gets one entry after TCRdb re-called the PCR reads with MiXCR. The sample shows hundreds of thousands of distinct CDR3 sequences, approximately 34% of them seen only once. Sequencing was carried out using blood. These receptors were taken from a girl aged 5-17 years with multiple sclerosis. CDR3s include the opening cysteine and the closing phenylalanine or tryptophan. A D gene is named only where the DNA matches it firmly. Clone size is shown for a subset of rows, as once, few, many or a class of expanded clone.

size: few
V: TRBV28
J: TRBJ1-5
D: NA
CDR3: CASSPGRDGSQPQHF
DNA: TGTGCCAGCAGTCCCGGCAGGGACGGCAGCCAGCCCCAGCATTTT

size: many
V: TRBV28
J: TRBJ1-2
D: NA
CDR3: CASSLGPGAARGYTF
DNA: TGTGCCAGCAGTTTGGGACCGGGGGCAGCTCGCGGCTACACCTTC

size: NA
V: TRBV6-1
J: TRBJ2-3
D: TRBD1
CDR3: CASAPGTATQYF
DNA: TGTGCCAGCGCCCCCGGGACAGCCACGCAGTATTTT

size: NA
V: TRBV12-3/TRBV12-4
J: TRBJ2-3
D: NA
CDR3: CASSTPGRDWDTQYF
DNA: TGTGCCAGCAGTACCCCTGGGCGGGACTGGGATACGCAGTATTTT

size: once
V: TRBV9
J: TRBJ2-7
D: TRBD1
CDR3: CASSSWTGDHEQYF
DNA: TGTGCCAGCAGCTCATGGACAGGGGACCACGAGCAGTACTTC

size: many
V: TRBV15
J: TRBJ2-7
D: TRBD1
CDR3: CATSQGDHYEQYF
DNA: TGTGCCACCAGCCAGGGGGATCACTACGAGCAGTACTTC

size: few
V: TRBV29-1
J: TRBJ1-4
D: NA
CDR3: CSAGRINEKLFF
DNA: TGCAGCGCCGGGCGGATTAATGAAAAACTGTTTTTT

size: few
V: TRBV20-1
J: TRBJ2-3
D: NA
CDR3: CSARDPLGAALTDTQYF
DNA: TGCAGTGCTAGAGACCCTCTGGGAGCGGCCCTCACAGATACGCAGTATTTT

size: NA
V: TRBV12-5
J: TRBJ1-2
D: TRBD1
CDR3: CASGFAGGWYGYTF
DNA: TGTGCTAGTGGTTTTGCAGGGGGCTGGTATGGCTACACCTTC

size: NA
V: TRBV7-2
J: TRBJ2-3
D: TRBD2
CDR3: CASSSLSGGADTQYF
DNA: TGTGCCAGCAGCTCCCTTAGCGGGGGGGCCGATACGCAGTATTTT

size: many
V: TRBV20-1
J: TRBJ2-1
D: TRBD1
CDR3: CSAARDRGTQQFF
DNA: TGCAGTGCTGCCCGGGACAGGGGGACCCAGCAGTTCTTC

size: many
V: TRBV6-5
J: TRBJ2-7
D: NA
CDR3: CASSYAVGPYEQYF
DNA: TGTGCCAGCAGTTATGCCGTGGGGCCCTACGAGCAGTACTTC

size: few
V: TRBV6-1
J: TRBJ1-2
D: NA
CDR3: CASRGRPSDGKNYGYTF
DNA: TGTGCCAGCAGAGGACGGCCTTCAGACGGGAAGAACTATGGCTACACCTTC

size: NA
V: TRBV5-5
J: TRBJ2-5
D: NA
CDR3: CASSWQAGGETQYF
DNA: TGTGCCAGCAGCTGGCAAGCAGGTGGAGAGACCCAGTACTTC

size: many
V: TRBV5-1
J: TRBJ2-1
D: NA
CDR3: CASSLRVGSYNEQFF
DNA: TGCGCCAGCAGCTTGCGTGTGGGCTCCTACAATGAGCAGTTCTTC

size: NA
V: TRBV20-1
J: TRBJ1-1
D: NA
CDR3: CSAGRRRTEAFF
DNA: TGCAGTGCTGGGAGACGGCGCACTGAAGCTTTCTTT

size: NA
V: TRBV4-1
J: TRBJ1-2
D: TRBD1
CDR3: CASSQDEVNRGGYTF
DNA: TGCGCCAGCAGCCAAGATGAGGTCAACAGGGGGGGCTACACCTTC

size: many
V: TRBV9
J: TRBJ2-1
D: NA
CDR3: CASSVSGRNEQFF
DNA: TGTGCCAGCAGCGTGAGCGGACGCAATGAGCAGTTCTTC

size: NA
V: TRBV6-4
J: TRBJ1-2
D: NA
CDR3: CASSSAGNYGYTF
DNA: TGTGCCAGCAGTTCCGCCGGTAACTATGGCTACACCTTC

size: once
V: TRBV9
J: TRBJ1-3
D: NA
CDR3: CASSVDPAGSENTIYF
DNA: TGTGCCAGCAGCGTAGACCCCGCAGGGTCTGAAAACACCATATATTTT

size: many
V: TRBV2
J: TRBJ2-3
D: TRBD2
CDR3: CASSEVAGLPDTQYF
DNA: TGTGCCAGCAGTGAGGTAGCGGGATTACCAGATACGCAGTATTTT

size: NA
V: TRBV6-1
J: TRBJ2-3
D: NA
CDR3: CASRAGLADTQYF
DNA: TGTGCCAGCAGAGCTGGACTGGCAGATACGCAGTATTTT

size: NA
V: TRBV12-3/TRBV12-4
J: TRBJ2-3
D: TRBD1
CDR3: CASSFGRGRTDTQYF
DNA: TGTGCCAGCAGTTTTGGCAGGGGGCGGACAGATACGCAGTATTTT

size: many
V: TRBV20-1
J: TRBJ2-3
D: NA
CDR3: CSAGRTDTQYF
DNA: TGCAGTGCTGGACGCACAGATACGCAGTATTTT

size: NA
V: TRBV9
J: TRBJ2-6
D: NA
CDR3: CASSVIGLSRGNLSGANVLTF
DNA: TGTGCCAGCAGCGTAATCGGGTTGTCGAGGGGGAACCTCTCTGGGGCCAACGTCCTGACTTTC

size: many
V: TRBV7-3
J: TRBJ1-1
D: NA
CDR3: CASSPTSGATEAFF
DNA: TGTGCCAGCAGCCCGACCTCAGGGGCCACTGAAGCTTTCTTT

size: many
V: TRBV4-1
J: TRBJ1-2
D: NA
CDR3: CASSQGRRYGYTF
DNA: TGCGCCAGCAGCCAAGGTCGCCGGTATGGCTACACCTTC

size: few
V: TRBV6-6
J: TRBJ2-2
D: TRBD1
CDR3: CASSYPPGQGNTGELFF
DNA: TGTGCCAGCAGTTACCCGCCGGGACAGGGGAACACCGGGGAGCTGTTTTTT

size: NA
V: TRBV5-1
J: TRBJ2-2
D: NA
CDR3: CASSIQPWASGTGELFF
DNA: TGCGCCAGCAGCATCCAGCCTTGGGCCTCTGGCACCGGGGAGCTGTTTTTT

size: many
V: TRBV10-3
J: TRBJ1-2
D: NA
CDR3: CATDDAGAVRNGYTF
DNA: TGTGCCACGGACGACGCGGGGGCGGTGAGAAATGGCTACACCTTC

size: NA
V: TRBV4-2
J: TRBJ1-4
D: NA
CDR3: CASSQEKGSNEKLFF
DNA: TGTGCCAGCAGCCAAGAAAAGGGGTCGAATGAAAAACTGTTTTTT

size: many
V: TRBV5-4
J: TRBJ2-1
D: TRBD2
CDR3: CASSLISTSGGPYNEQFF
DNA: TGTGCCAGCAGCTTGATTTCGACTAGCGGAGGACCCTACAATGAGCAGTTCTTC

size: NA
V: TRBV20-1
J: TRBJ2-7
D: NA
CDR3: CSASLGFSYEQYF
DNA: TGCAGTGCTAGTCTGGGCTTCTCCTACGAGCAGTACTTC

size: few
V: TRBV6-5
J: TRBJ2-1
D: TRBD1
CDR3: CASRHKGGGQGVQFF
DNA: TGTGCCAGCAGACACAAGGGGGGGGGACAGGGCGTGCAGTTCTTC

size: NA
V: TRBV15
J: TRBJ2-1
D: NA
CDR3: CATSRGVGYSYNEQFF
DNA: TGTGCCACCAGCAGAGGGGTGGGCTATTCCTACAATGAGCAGTTCTTC

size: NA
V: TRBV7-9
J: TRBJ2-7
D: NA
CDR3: CASSLVASYEQYF
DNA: TGTGCCAGCAGCTTAGTGGCATCCTACGAGCAGTACTTC

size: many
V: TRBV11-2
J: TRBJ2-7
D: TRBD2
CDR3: CASSSEVAGLEQYF
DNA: TGTGCCAGCAGCTCAGAGGTAGCGGGGCTCGAGCAGTACTTC

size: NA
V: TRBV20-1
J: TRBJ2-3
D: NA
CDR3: CSARGQNTDTQYF
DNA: TGCAGTGCTAGAGGGCAGAACACAGATACGCAGTATTTT

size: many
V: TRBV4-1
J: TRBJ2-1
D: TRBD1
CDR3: CASSQGGQGHNEQFF
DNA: TGCGCCAGCAGCCAAGGGGGACAGGGACACAATGAGCAGTTCTTC

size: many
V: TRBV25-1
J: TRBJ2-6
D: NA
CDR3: CASSVLDSAGANVLTF
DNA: TGTGCCAGCAGTGTCCTTGACTCGGCGGGGGCCAACGTCCTGACTTTC

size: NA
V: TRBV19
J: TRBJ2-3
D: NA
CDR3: CASSPRGAGSTDTQYF
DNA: TGTGCCAGTAGTCCGCGGGGTGCGGGGAGCACAGATACGCAGTATTTT

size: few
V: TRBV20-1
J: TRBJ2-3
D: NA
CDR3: CSARSQRLTDTQYF
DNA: TGCAGTGCTAGGTCGCAGCGGCTCACAGATACGCAGTATTTT

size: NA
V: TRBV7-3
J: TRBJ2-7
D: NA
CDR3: CASSLRQGRFHEQYF
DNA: TGTGCCAGCAGCTTACGCCAGGGACGGTTCCACGAGCAGTACTTC

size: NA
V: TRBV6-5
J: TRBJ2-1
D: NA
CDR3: CASSYSSGGRAYNEQFF
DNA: TGTGCCAGCAGTTACTCGAGTGGGGGCCGAGCCTACAATGAGCAGTTCTTC

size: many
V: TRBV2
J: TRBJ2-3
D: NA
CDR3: CASSDRDPLNTQYF
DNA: TGTGCCAGCAGTGACCGGGATCCCCTAAATACGCAGTATTTT

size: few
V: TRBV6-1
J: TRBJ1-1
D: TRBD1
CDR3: CATLGQGWAEAFF
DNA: TGTGCCACCCTCGGACAGGGATGGGCTGAAGCTTTCTTT

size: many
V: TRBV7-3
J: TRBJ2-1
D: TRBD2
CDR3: CASSPNGLAGDNEQFF
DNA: TGTGCCAGCAGCCCAAACGGACTAGCGGGAGACAATGAGCAGTTCTTC